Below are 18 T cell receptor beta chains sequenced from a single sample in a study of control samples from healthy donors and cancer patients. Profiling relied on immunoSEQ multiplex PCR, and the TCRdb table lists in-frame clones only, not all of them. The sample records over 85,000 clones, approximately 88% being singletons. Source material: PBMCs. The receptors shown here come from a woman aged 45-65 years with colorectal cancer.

CDR3: CASSLGGQSTEAFF. CDR3 nucleotide sequence: TGTGCCAGCAGCTTAGGAGGACAGAGCACTGAAGCTTTCTTT. V usage is TRBV7-8 and J usage is TRBJ1-1, with D possibly TRBD1 on 6 matching bases. The CDR3 contains 14 residues. From germline, CDR1 is SGHVS and CDR2 FQNEAQ. Between the trimmed V and J ends, which lost 1 base and 4 bases, there was a span of 10 bases.

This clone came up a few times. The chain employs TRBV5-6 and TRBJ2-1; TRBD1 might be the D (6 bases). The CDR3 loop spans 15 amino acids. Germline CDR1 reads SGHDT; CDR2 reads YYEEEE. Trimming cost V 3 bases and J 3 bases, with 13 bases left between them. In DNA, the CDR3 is TGTGCCAGCAGCTCCCGGACAGCCTACTACAATGAGCAGTTCTTC. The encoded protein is CASSSRTAYYNEQFF.

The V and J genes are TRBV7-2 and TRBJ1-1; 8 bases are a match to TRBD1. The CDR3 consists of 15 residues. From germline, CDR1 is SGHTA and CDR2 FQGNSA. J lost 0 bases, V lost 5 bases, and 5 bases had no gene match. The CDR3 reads CASSPGQGLNTEAFF. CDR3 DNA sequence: TGTGCCAGCAGCCCCGGACAGGGCCTGAACACTGAAGCTTTCTTT.

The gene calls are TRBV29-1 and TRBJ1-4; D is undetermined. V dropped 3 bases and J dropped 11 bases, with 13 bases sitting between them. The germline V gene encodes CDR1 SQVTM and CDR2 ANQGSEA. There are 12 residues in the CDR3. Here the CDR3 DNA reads TGCAGCGTTGATAACTCCCGAGGGAAACTGTTTTTT. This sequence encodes CSVDNSRGKLFF.

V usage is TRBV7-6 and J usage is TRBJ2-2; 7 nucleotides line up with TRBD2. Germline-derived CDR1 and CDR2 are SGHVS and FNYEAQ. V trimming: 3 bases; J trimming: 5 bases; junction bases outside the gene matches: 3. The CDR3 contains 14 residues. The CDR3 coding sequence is TGTGCCAGCAGCTTCTCGCGGGGGACCGGGGAGCTGTTTTTT. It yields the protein CASSFSRGTGELFF.

CDR3 nucleotide sequence: TGTGCCAGCAGCTTAGTAGGGGGCGGCGGCTACACCTTC. As protein: CASSLVGGGGYTF. The rearrangement joins TRBV7-9 to TRBJ1-2, with 7 bases that match TRBD1. V shed 1 base and J 8 bases; nucleotides not matched to a gene: 4. The CDR3 runs 13 residues. Germline CDR1 SEHNR, CDR2 FQNEAQ (reference sequence).

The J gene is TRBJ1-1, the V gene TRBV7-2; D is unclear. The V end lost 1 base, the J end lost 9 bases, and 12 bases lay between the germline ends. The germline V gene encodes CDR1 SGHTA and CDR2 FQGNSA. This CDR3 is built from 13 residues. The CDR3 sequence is CASSLVVGEQAFF. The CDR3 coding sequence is TGTGCCAGCAGCTTAGTAGTCGGGGAACAAGCTTTCTTT.

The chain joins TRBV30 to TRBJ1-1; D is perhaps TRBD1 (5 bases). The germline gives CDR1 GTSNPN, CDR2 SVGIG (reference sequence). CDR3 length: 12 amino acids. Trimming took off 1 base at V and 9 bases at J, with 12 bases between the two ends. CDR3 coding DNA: TGTGCCTGGAGTGGAACCAGGGTTCAAGCTTTCTTT. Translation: CAWSGTRVQAFF.

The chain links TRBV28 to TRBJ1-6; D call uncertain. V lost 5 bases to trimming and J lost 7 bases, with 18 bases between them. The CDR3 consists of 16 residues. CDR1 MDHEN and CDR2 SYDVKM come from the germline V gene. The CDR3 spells CASSPDRYPPNSPLHF. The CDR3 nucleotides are TGTGCCAGCAGTCCCGATCGGTACCCCCCAAATTCACCCCTCCACTTT.

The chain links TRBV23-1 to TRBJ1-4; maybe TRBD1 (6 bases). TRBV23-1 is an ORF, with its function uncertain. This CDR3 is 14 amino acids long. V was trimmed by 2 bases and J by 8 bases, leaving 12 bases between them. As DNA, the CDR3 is TGCGCCAGCAGTCAAAATGCCGGGACAGAAAAACTGTTTTTT. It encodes CASSQNAGTEKLFF.

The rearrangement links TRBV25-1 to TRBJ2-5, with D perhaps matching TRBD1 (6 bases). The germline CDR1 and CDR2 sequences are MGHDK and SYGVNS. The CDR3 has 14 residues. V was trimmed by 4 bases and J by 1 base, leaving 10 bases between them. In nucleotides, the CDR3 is TGTGCCAGCAGTGGAGCAGGGGCCCAAGAGACCCAGTACTTC. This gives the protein CASSGAGAQETQYF.

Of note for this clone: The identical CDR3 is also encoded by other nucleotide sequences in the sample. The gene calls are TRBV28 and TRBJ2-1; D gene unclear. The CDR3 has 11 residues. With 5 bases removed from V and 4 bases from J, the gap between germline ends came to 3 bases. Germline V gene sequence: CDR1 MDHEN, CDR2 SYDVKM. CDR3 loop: CASSTYNEQFF. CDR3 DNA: TGTGCCAGCAGTACATACAATGAGCAGTTCTTC.

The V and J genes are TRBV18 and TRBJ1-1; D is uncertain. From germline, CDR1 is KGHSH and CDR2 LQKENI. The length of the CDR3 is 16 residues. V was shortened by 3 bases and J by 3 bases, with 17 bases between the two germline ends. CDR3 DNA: TGTGCCAGCTCACCGTACTCAATCCCTTCCTACACTGAAGCTTTCTTT. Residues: CASSPYSIPSYTEAFF.

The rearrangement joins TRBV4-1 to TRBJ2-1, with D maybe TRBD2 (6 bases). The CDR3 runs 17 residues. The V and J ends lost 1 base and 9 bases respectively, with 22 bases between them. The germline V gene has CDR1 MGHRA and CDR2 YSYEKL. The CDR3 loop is CASSQVDLGFGRGEQFF. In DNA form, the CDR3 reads TGCGCCAGCAGCCAAGTCGACCTCGGCTTTGGGCGGGGTGAGCAGTTCTTC.

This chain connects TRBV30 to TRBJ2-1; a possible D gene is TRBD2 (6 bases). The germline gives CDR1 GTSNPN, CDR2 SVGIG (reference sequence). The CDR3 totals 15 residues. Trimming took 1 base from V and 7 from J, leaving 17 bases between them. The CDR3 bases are TGTGCCTGGAGTGCCCCGGGACTCTCTTTAAATGAGCAGTTCTTC. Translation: CAWSAPGLSLNEQFF.

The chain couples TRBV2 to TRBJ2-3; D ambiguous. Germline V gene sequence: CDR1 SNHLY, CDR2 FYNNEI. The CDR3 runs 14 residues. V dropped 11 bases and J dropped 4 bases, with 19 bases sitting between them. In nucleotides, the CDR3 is TGTGCCCTTTCGTCGGGTAGATTTCCAGATACGCAGTATTTT. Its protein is CALSSGRFPDTQYF.

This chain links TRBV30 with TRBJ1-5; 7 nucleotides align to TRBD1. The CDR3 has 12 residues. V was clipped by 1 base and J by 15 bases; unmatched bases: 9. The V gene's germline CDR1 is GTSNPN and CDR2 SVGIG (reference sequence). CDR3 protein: CAWSAQQGTRHF. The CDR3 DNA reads TGTGCCTGGAGTGCCCAACAGGGGACCCGGCATTTT.

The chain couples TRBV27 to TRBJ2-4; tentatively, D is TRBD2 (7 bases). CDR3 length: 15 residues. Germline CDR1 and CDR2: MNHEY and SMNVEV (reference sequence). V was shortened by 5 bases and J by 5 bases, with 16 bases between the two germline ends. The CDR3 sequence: CASSLGEGGQNIQYF. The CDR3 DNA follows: TGTGCCAGCAGTCTGGGGGAGGGGGGCCAAAACATTCAGTACTTC.